Included here is one TCR beta chain sequence, with context. The antigen is not known. At one of its ends the junction is not consistent with the germline gene, which may arise from a read error. Genomic DNA was employed as the template in profiling TCR beta VDJ and CDR3. TCRdb re-derived calls from the reads in MiXCR, one entry per CDR3 protein. The sample has a few hundred thousand distinct CDR3 sequences, approximately 80% seen once. The sample originates from a study of CD8+CD57+ T cells in acquired aplastic anemia. The study, taken as a whole, reports: CD8+ Simpson's diversity showed no significant patient-control difference.

Only patients with CD8+CD57+ cell expansion on flow cytometry were chosen for sequencing. The patients all had a severe acquired aplastic anemia diagnosis. The germline CDR1 and CDR2 sequences are SEHNR and FQNEAQ (reference sequence). This CDR3 is 15 amino acids long. The clonotype comes from a human donor with aplastic anemia. The sequenced sample consisted of sorted CD4+, CD8+, or CD8+CD57+ T cells (not recorded which) from PBMCs. This chain links TRBV7-9 with TRBJ1-4; D possibly corresponds to TRBD1 (6 bases). DNA of the CDR3: TGTGCCAGCAGCTTCAACAGGGACACTAATGAAAATCTGTTTTTT. This translates into CASSFNRDTNENLFF. The full variable domain, with the rest looked up from reference TRBV7-9 and TRBJ1-4, is DTGVSQNPRHKITKRGQNVTFRCDPISEHNRLYWYRQTLGQGPEFLTYFQNEAQLEKSRLLSDRFSAERPKGSFSTLEIQRTEQGDSAMYLCASSFNRDTNENLFFGSGTQLSVL.